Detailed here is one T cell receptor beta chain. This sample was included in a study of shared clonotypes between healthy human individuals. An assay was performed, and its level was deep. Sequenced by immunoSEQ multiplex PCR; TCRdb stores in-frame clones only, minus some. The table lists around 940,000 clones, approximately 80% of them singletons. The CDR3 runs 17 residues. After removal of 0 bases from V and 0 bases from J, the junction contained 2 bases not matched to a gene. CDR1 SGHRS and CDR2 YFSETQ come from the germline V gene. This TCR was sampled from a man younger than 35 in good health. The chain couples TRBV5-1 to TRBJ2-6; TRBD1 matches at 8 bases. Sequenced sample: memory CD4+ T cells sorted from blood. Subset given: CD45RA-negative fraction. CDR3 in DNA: TGCGCCAGCAGCTTGGGGGACAGGCGCTCTGGGGCCAACGTCCTGACTTTC. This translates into CASSLGDRRSGANVLTF.